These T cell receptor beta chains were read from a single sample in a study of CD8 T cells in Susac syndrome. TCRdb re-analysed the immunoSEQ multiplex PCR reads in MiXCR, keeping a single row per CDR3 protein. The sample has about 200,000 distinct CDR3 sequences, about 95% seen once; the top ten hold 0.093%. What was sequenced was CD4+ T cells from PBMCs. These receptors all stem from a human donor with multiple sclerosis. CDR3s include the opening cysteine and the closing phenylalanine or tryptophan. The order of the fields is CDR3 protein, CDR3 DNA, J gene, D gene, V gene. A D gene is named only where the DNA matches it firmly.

CDR3: CASRRGVDTQYF
DNA: TGCGCCAGCAGAAGAGGGGTTGATACGCAGTATTTT
J: TRBJ2-3
D: NA
V: TRBV5-1

CDR3: CASSEDWGNEQFF
DNA: TGTGCCAGCAGCGAGGACTGGGGGAATGAGCAGTTCTTC
J: TRBJ2-1
D: NA
V: TRBV2

CDR3: CASSLWSGGMMGTDTQYF
DNA: TGTGCCAGCAGCCTATGGTCGGGAGGGATGATGGGGACAGATACGCAGTATTTT
J: TRBJ2-3
D: TRBD2
V: TRBV11-2

CDR3: CASRGRSLNEQFF
DNA: TGTGCCAGTAGGGGGAGAAGCTTAAATGAGCAGTTCTTC
J: TRBJ2-1
D: NA
V: TRBV19

CDR3: CSARDPATPVETQYF
DNA: TGCAGTGCTAGAGATCCAGCGACTCCCGTGGAGACCCAGTACTTC
J: TRBJ2-5
D: NA
V: TRBV20-1

CDR3: CSAKGGKGQRYGYTF
DNA: TGCAGCGCCAAAGGGGGGAAGGGACAACGGTATGGCTACACCTTC
J: TRBJ1-2
D: NA
V: TRBV29-1

CDR3: CSARDRKGKTEAFF
DNA: TGCAGTGCTCGGGACAGGAAAGGGAAAACTGAAGCTTTCTTT
J: TRBJ1-1
D: TRBD1
V: TRBV20-1

CDR3: CASSRDRGQRSGEKLFF
DNA: TGCGCCAGCAGCCGCGATCGGGGACAGAGGTCTGGTGAAAAACTGTTTTTT
J: TRBJ1-4
D: TRBD1
V: TRBV5-1

CDR3: CASSDYRDYGYTF
DNA: TGCGCCAGCAGTGATTACAGGGACTATGGCTACACCTTC
J: TRBJ1-2
D: NA
V: TRBV10-1

CDR3: CAWSKLRDSLGTDTQYF
DNA: TGTGCCTGGAGTAAGTTGCGGGACTCCCTGGGCACAGATACGCAGTATTTT
J: TRBJ2-3
D: NA
V: TRBV30

CDR3: CASSSFQRDNTGELFF
DNA: TGTGCCAGCAGCTCGTTCCAGCGGGATAACACCGGGGAGCTGTTTTTT
J: TRBJ2-2
D: TRBD2
V: TRBV7-9

CDR3: CASGPGDSQKNIQYF
DNA: TGTGCCAGCGGACCCGGGGACAGCCAGAAAAACATTCAGTACTTC
J: TRBJ2-4
D: TRBD1
V: TRBV27

CDR3: CASSRTSGLLGGETQYF
DNA: TGTGCCAGCAGTAGGACTAGCGGGCTCCTTGGGGGAGAGACCCAGTACTTC
J: TRBJ2-5
D: TRBD2
V: TRBV5-4

CDR3: CSALRLAGEQYF
DNA: TGCAGTGCTCTTCGATTAGCCGGTGAGCAGTACTTC
J: TRBJ2-7
D: NA
V: TRBV20-1

CDR3: CASSSSQGAETQYF
DNA: TGTGCCAGCTCATCCTCTCAGGGCGCAGAGACCCAGTACTTC
J: TRBJ2-5
D: NA
V: TRBV18

CDR3: CSASRGRLITEAFF
DNA: TGCAGTGCTAGTCGGGGGCGGTTGATCACTGAAGCTTTCTTT
J: TRBJ1-1
D: NA
V: TRBV20-1

CDR3: CASSAQGITEAFF
DNA: TGTGCCAGCAGCGCACAGGGGATCACTGAAGCTTTCTTT
J: TRBJ1-1
D: TRBD1
V: TRBV2

CDR3: CASSHSSGAAYNEQFF
DNA: TGTGCCAGCTCCCATAGCAGCGGGGCCGCCTACAATGAGCAGTTCTTC
J: TRBJ2-1
D: TRBD2
V: TRBV18

CDR3: CATASGASSYNEQFF
DNA: TGTGCCACCGCTTCAGGGGCGAGCTCCTACAATGAGCAGTTCTTC
J: TRBJ2-1
D: NA
V: TRBV3-1

CDR3: CSASPDLDEQYF
DNA: TGCAGTGCTAGCCCAGATTTAGACGAGCAGTACTTC
J: TRBJ2-7
D: NA
V: TRBV20-1

CDR3: CASSPYGQGSSPLHF
DNA: TGTGCCAGCAGCCCCTATGGACAGGGGTCGTCACCCCTCCACTTT
J: TRBJ1-6
D: TRBD1
V: TRBV5-6

CDR3: CSATYNYGYTF
DNA: TGCAGTGCTACCTACAACTATGGCTACACCTTC
J: TRBJ1-2
D: NA
V: TRBV20-1

CDR3: CAWSVIGETQYF
DNA: TGTGCCTGGAGTGTTATTGGAGAGACCCAGTACTTC
J: TRBJ2-5
D: NA
V: TRBV30

CDR3: CAWSQAAGGDTEAFF
DNA: TGTGCCTGGAGCCAGGCCGCAGGGGGGGACACTGAAGCTTTCTTT
J: TRBJ1-1
D: TRBD1
V: TRBV30

CDR3: CASSILQGWGTEAFF
DNA: TGTGCCAGCAGCATTCTACAGGGCTGGGGCACTGAAGCTTTCTTT
J: TRBJ1-1
D: NA
V: TRBV7-2

CDR3: CASSFNRETQYF
DNA: TGTGCCAGCAGTTTTAATCGGGAGACCCAGTACTTC
J: TRBJ2-5
D: NA
V: TRBV5-4

CDR3: CSADSDRMNTEAFF
DNA: TGCAGTGCCGACTCCGACCGGATGAACACTGAAGCTTTCTTT
J: TRBJ1-1
D: NA
V: TRBV20-1

CDR3: CASSLSGLGTYEQYF
DNA: TGTGCCAGCAGTTTATCGGGACTAGGCACCTACGAGCAGTACTTC
J: TRBJ2-7
D: TRBD2
V: TRBV27

CDR3: CSARPFSGSGETQYF
DNA: TGCAGTGCTAGACCCTTTAGCGGGAGCGGAGAGACCCAGTACTTC
J: TRBJ2-5
D: TRBD2
V: TRBV20-1

CDR3: CSVERGTDTQYF
DNA: TGCAGCGTTGAGAGGGGCACAGATACGCAGTATTTT
J: TRBJ2-3
D: NA
V: TRBV29-1